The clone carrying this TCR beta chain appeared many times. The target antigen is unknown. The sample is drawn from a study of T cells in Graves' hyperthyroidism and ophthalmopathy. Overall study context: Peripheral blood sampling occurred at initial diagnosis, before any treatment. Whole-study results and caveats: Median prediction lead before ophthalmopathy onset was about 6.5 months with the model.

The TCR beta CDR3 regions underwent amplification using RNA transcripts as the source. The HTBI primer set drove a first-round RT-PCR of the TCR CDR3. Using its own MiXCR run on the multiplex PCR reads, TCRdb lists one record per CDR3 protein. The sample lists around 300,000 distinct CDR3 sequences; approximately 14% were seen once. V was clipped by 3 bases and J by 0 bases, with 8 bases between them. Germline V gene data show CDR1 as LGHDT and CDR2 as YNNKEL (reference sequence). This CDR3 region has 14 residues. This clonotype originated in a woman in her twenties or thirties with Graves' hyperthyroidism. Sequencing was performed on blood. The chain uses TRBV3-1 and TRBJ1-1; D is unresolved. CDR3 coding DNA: TGTGCCAGCAGCCATGGGCTTTTGAACACTGAAGCTTTCTTT. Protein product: CASSHGLLNTEAFF.